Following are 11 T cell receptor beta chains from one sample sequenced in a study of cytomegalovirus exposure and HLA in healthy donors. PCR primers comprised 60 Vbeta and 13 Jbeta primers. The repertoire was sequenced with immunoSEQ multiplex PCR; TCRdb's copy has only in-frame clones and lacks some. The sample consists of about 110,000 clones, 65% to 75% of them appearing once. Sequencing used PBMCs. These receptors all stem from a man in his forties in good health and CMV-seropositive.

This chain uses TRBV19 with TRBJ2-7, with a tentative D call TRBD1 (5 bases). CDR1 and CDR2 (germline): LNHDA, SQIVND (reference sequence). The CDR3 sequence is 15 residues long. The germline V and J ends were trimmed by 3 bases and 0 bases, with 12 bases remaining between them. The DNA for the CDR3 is TGTGCCAGTAGTATCTCAGGGTCGGGCTCCTACGAGCAGTACTTC. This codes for CASSISGSGSYEQYF.

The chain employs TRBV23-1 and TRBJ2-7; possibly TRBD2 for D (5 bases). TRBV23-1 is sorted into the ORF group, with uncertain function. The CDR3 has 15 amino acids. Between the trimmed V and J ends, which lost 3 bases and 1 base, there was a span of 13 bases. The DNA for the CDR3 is TGCGCCAGCAGTCATTGTGGGAGTCTATCCTACGAGCAGTACTTC. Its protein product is CASSHCGSLSYEQYF.

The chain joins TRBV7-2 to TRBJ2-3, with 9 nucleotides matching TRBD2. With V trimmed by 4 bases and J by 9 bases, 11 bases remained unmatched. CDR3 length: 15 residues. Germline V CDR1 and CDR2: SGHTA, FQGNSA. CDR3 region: CASSSPGLARVTQYF. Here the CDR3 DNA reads TGTGCCAGCAGCTCACCGGGACTAGCAAGAGTAACGCAGTATTTT.

The CDR3 DNA reads as TGTGCCACCCTAGCGGGAGTAGACAATGAGCAGTTCTTC. Residues: CATLAGVDNEQFF. This rearrangement joins TRBV10-3 to TRBJ2-1; the match to TRBD2 covers 10 bases. The germline V gene has CDR1 ENHRY and CDR2 SYGVKD. The CDR3 is 13 amino acids. The V gene end was trimmed by 10 bases and the J gene end by 5 bases; junction bases not matched to a gene: 5.

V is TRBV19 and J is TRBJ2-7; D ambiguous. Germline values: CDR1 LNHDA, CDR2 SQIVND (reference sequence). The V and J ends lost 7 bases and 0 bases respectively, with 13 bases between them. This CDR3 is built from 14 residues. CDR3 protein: CASKQRPTSYEQYF. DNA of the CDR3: TGTGCCAGTAAGCAGAGGCCAACCTCCTACGAGCAGTACTTC.

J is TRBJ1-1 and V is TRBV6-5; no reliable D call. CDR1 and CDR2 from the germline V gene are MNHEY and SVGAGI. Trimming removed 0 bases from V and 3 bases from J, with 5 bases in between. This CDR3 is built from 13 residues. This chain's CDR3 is CASSYSQDTEAFF. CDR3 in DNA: TGTGCCAGCAGTTACTCTCAGGACACTGAAGCTTTCTTT.

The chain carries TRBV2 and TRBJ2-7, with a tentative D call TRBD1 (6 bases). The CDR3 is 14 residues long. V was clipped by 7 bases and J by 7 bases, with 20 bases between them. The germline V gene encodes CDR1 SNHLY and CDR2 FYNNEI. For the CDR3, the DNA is TGTGCCAGCAATCTGGACAGCCTTCGGGGAGAGCAGTACTTC. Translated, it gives CASNLDSLRGEQYF. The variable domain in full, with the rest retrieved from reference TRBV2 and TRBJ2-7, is EPEVTQTPSHQVTQMGQEVILRCVPISNHLYFYWYRQILGQKVEFLVSFYNNEISEKSEIFDDQFSVERPDGSNFTLKIRSTKLEDSAMYFCASNLDSLRGEQYFGPGTRLTVT.

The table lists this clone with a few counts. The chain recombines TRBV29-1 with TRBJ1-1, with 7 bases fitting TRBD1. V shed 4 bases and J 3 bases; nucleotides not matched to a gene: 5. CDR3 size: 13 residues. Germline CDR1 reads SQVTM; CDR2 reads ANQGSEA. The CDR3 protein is CSVAGTVDTEAFF. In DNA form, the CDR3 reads TGCAGCGTTGCCGGGACAGTTGACACTGAAGCTTTCTTT.

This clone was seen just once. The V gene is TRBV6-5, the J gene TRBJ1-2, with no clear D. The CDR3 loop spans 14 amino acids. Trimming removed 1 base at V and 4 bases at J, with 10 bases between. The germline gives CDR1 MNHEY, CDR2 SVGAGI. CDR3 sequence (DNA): TGTGCCAGCAGTTACTATTGGGGAGGCTATGGCTACACCTTC. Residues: CASSYYWGGYGYTF.

The CDR3 reads CASSSGVQETQYF. CDR3 DNA sequence: TGTGCCAGCAGCTCCGGTGTACAAGAGACCCAGTACTTC. The chain couples TRBV7-2 to TRBJ2-5; no reliable D call. Trimming removed 4 bases at V and 2 bases at J, with 8 bases between. The CDR3 consists of 13 residues. Germline values: CDR1 SGHTA, CDR2 FQGNSA.

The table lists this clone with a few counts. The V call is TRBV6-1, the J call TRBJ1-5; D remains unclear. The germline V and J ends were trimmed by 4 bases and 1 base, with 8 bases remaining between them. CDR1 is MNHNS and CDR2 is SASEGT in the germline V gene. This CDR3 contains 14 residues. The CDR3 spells CASSVTGSNQPQHF. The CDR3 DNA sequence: TGTGCCAGCAGTGTTACGGGGAGCAATCAGCCCCAGCATTTT.